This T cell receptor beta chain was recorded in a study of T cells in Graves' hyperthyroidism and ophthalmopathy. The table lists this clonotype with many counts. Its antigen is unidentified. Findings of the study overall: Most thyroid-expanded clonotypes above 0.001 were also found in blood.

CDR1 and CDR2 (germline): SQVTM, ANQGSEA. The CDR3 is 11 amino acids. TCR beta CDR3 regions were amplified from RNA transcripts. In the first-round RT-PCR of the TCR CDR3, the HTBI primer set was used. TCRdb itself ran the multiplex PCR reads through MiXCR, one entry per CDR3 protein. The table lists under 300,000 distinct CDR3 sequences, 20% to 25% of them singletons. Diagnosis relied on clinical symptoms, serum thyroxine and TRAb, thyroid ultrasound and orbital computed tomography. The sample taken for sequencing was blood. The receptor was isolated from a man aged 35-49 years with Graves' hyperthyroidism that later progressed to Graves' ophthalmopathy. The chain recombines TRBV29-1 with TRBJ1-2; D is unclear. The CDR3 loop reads CRARFFYGYTF. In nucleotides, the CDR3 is TGCAGAGCTCGATTTTTCTATGGCTACACCTTC. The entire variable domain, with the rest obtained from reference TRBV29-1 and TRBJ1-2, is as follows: SAVISQKPSRDICQRGTSLTIQCQVDSQVTMMFWYRQQPGQSLTLIATANQGSEATYESGFVIDKFPISRPNLTFSTLTVSNMSPEDSSIYLCRARFFYGYTFGSGTRLTVV.